This TCR beta chain was identified during a study of blood T cell repertoires in COVID-19. Whole-study context: Sources were T cells, B-cell-depleted T cells, or PBMCs; the material itself was cDNA or gDNA.

The method was immunoSEQ multiplex PCR; TCRdb's version includes in-frame clones alone and lacks a portion of them. The data show about 210,000 clones, 89% seen once. Germline CDR1 is SGDLS and CDR2 is YYNGEE. Trimming removed 5 bases from V and 3 bases from J, with 18 bases in between. The CDR3 has 16 residues. The TCR comes from a middle-aged woman with acute or convalescent COVID-19. This rearrangement joins TRBV9 to TRBJ1-3; weak D call: TRBD1 (5 bases). The source material was peripheral blood. The CDR3 protein is CASSGGGSGGGNTIYF. The CDR3 DNA reads as TGTGCCAGCAGTGGGGGTGGTTCCGGGGGTGGAAACACCATATATTTT.